Below, 22 T cell receptor beta chains from the same sample are listed, as sequenced in a study of CD8 T cells in ankylosing spondylitis. TCRdb re-derived calls from the 5' RACE reads in MiXCR, one entry per CDR3 protein. The data show under 400,000 distinct CDR3 sequences, with under 14% seen just once and roughly 9.1% held by the top ten. Sequencing input: blood, either unsorted or a sorted T cell fraction (not recorded which). The source is a female donor with ankylosing spondylitis or in good health (not recorded which).

This clonotype was seen at least ten times. The chain links TRBV27 to TRBJ2-5, with TRBD2 as a possible D gene (6 bases). The V end was cut by 5 bases, the J end by 4 bases, with 20 bases between. The germline V gene encodes CDR1 MNHEY and CDR2 SMNVEV (reference sequence). The CDR3 runs to 16 residues. CDR3: CASSLRWRDRRETQYF. Here the CDR3 DNA reads TGTGCCAGCAGTCTCCGTTGGCGGGATCGCCGAGAGACCCAGTACTTC.

This clonotype has at least ten counts. The V call is TRBV15, the J call TRBJ1-5; D is undetermined. The CDR3 contains 16 residues. Trimming stripped 3 bases from V and 0 bases from J, with 12 bases between. From germline, CDR1 is LNHNV and CDR2 YYDKDF (reference sequence). The CDR3 is CATSRHLQDSNQPQHF. CDR3 coding DNA: TGTGCCACCAGCAGGCACCTTCAAGATAGCAATCAGCCCCAGCATTTT.

This clonotype showed up many times. CDR3 in DNA: TGTGCCAGCAGTTATGGGTTAGCGGGAGAGTTGAATGAGCAGTTCTTC. Amino acids: CASSYGLAGELNEQFF. V usage is TRBV6-5 and J usage is TRBJ2-1, with TRBD2 matching over 9 bases. The ends lost 3 bases at V and 7 bases at J; junction bases unmatched: 10. CDR3 length equals 16 residues. Germline lookup yields CDR1 MNHEY and CDR2 SVGAGI.

The CDR3 nucleotides are TGTGCTAGTGCTCTAATTCCGGGACGAGTCCTTGATGTAGCTTTCTTT. Translating it yields CASALIPGRVLDVAFF. The chain has TRBV12-5 and TRBJ1-1; D is perhaps TRBD1 (5 bases). Germline V gives CDR1 LGHNT, CDR2 FRNRAP. CDR3 length: 16 amino acids. V lost 7 bases to trimming and J lost 10 bases, with 28 bases between them.

The chain has TRBV5-1 and TRBJ1-5; 10 nucleotides line up with TRBD1. Germline-derived CDR1 and CDR2 are SGHRS and YFSETQ. The CDR3 totals 18 residues. V lost 4 bases to trimming and J lost 2 bases; unmatched junction nucleotides: 12. CDR3 nucleotides: TGCGCCAGCAGCCCGGATCCCGGGACAGGGGTTCGCAATCAGCCCCAGCATTTT. Protein sequence: CASSPDPGTGVRNQPQHF.

This clonotype showed up just a few times. The gene calls are TRBV15 and TRBJ2-1; TRBD2 is a possible D gene (6 bases). CDR3 size: 14 residues. Germline V gene data show CDR1 as LNHNV and CDR2 as YYDKDF (reference sequence). V gave up 1 base and J gave up 15 bases, with 19 bases separating them. Here the CDR3 reads CATSRVGGAKLPFF. The CDR3 nucleotides are TGTGCCACCAGCAGAGTCGGAGGGGCAAAACTTCCGTTCTTC.

This clonotype was recorded a few times. In nucleotides, the CDR3 is TGCAGCGCTGGACGGGGTACCGAGACCCAGTACTTC. Amino acid sequence: CSAGRGTETQYF. This rearrangement joins TRBV29-1 to TRBJ2-5, with D possibly matching TRBD2 (5 bases). The CDR3 covers 12 residues. V lost 7 bases to trimming and J lost 5 bases, with 14 bases between them. Germline values: CDR1 SQVTM, CDR2 ANQGSEA.

This clonotype was recorded at least ten times. The chain combines TRBV9 with TRBJ1-1; D not resolved. V gave up 4 bases and J gave up 5 bases, with 21 bases separating them. CDR1 is SGDLS and CDR2 is YYNGEE in the germline V gene. There are 16 residues in the CDR3. CDR3 region: CASSLWAFECVTEAFF. The CDR3 region has the DNA TGTGCCAGCAGCTTGTGGGCGTTCGAGTGTGTGACTGAAGCTTTCTTT. Complete variable domain (other parts from reference TRBV9 and TRBJ1-1): DSGVTQTPKHLITATGQRVTLRCSPRSGDLSVYWYQQSLDQGLQFLIQYYNGEERAKGNILERFSAQQFPDLHSELNLSSLELGDSALYFCASSLWAFECVTEAFFGQGTRLTVV.

There are many counts of this clonotype. The gene calls are TRBV20-1 and TRBJ2-1; D call uncertain. Trimming removed 8 bases at V and 8 bases at J, with 10 bases between. CDR1 and CDR2 from the germline V gene are DFQATT and SNEGSKA (reference sequence). The CDR3 spans 10 residues. The CDR3 protein is CSFPDDEQFF. DNA for the CDR3: TGCAGTTTTCCGGACGATGAGCAGTTCTTC.

This clonotype was recorded at least ten times. J is TRBJ2-7 and V is TRBV20-1; 9 nucleotides line up with TRBD1. The V segment lost 0 bases and the J segment 3 bases; nucleotides outside the gene matches: 9. CDR1 DFQATT and CDR2 SNEGSKA come from the germline V gene (reference sequence). The CDR3 sequence is 16 residues long. CDR3 residues: CSARDLIPGQGYEQYF. CDR3 DNA: TGCAGTGCTAGAGATCTAATTCCGGGACAGGGCTACGAGCAGTACTTC.

The table lists this clonotype with many counts. The CDR3 here is CASSQPGQPITEAFF. CDR3 DNA: TGCGCCAGCAGCCAGCCGGGACAGCCCATAACTGAAGCTTTCTTT. The rearrangement joins TRBV4-3 to TRBJ1-1; 7 bases agree with TRBD1. V lost 3 bases and J lost 5; bases outside the gene matches: 9. The CDR3 runs to 15 residues. Looked up from germline, CDR1 is LGHNA and CDR2 is YSLEER.

Ten or more counts support this clonotype. CDR3 bases: TGTGCCAGCAGCCAAGCCGGACAGGGCTACGAGCAGTACTTC. It translates to CASSQAGQGYEQYF. V usage is TRBV4-2 and J usage is TRBJ2-7, with TRBD1 matching 8 bases. Trimming at V came to 1 base and at J to 3 bases, leaving 2 bases not matched to a gene. The CDR3 has 14 amino acids. From germline, CDR1 is LGHNA and CDR2 YNFKEQ.

A note on this clonotype: A much larger clone is a single base away; this may be a read error. V gene TRBV5-5 combines with J gene TRBJ2-1; 8 bases match TRBD2. Germline trimming cut 4 bases from V and 15 bases from J; bases unmatched to any gene: 12. The CDR3 runs to 13 residues. Per germline, CDR1 SGHKS and CDR2 YYEKEE (reference sequence). CDR3 sequence reads: CASSTLSGTRGFF. In DNA form, the CDR3 reads TGTGCCAGCAGCACGCTCTCGGGGACTAGGGGGTTCTTC.

The V call is TRBV11-2, the J call TRBJ2-3; 8 bases are shared with TRBD2. V dropped 4 bases and J dropped 0; count of bases not matched to a gene: 12. Germline CDR1 SGHAT, CDR2 FQNNGV. The CDR3 is 18 residues long. For the CDR3, the DNA is TGTGCCAGCAGCTCTCGGGGGAAGCGGGGGACTAGCACAGATACGCAGTATTTT. Its translation: CASSSRGKRGTSTDTQYF. The whole variable domain, filled in from reference TRBV11-2 and TRBJ2-3, reads EAGVAQSPRYKIIEKRQSVAFWCNPISGHATLYWYQQILGQGPKLLIQFQNNGVVDDSQLPKDRFSAERLKGVDSTLKIQPAKLEDSAVYLCASSSRGKRGTSTDTQYFGPGTRLTVL.

This clonotype was seen at least ten times. The gene calls are TRBV12-3 or TRBV12-4 and TRBJ1-5; D is undetermined. V was clipped by 0 bases and J by 6 bases, with 12 bases between them. The CDR3 is 15 amino acids. CDR3 sequence (DNA): TGTGCCAGCAGTTTAGCGGAGGGCTCCCGTCAGCCCCAGCATTTT. This sequence encodes CASSLAEGSRQPQHF.

This clonotype was detected ten times or more. The J gene is TRBJ2-1, the V gene TRBV7-9; D gene unclear. The CDR3 contains 11 residues. Between the trimmed V and J ends, which lost 3 bases and 6 bases, there was a span of 3 bases. The germline CDR1 and CDR2 sequences are SEHNR and FQNEAQ (reference sequence). The chain's CDR3 is CASSFTNEQFF. DNA of the CDR3: TGTGCCAGCAGCTTTACCAATGAGCAGTTCTTC.

The table lists this clonotype with a few counts. The V call is TRBV6-1, the J call TRBJ2-7, with D perhaps matching TRBD1 (5 bases). The CDR3 spans 14 residues. Per germline, CDR1 MNHNS and CDR2 SASEGT. V was trimmed by 3 bases and J by 1 base, leaving 10 bases between them. The chain's CDR3 is CASSDGRESYEQYF. The DNA for the CDR3 is TGTGCCAGCAGTGACGGCAGGGAATCCTACGAGCAGTACTTC.

This clonotype was seen at least ten times. The chain couples TRBV28 to TRBJ1-1; D may be TRBD1 (6 bases). Germline CDR1 reads MDHEN; CDR2 reads SYDVKM. The CDR3 extends over 15 amino acids. V was cut by 4 bases and J by 5 bases, with 17 bases left in between. CDR3 DNA: TGTGCCAGCAGTTCGGGGGGGGCAGAGAGGACTGAAGCTTTCTTT. Its translation is CASSSGGAERTEAFF.

Many counts were recorded for this clonotype. V and J are TRBV18 and TRBJ2-1, with no clear D. Trimming cost V 6 bases and J 4 bases, with 7 bases left between them. Germline values: CDR1 KGHSH, CDR2 LQKENI. The CDR3 has 12 amino acids. CDR3 sequence: CASSPYYNEQFF. For the CDR3, the DNA is TGTGCCAGCTCGCCATATTACAATGAGCAGTTCTTC.

This clonotype appeared a few times. The chain employs TRBV7-9 and TRBJ2-7; D unresolved. Between the trimmed V and J ends, which lost 2 bases and 2 bases, there was a span of 7 bases. CDR3 length: 13 residues. CDR1 and CDR2 from the germline V gene are SEHNR and FQNEAQ (reference sequence). CDR3 sequence reads: CASSLYAAYEQYF. The DNA of the CDR3 is TGTGCCAGCAGCTTATATGCGGCCTACGAGCAGTACTTC.

The rearrangement joins TRBV19 to TRBJ2-5; a weak D match, TRBD2 (7 bases). The CDR3 consists of 16 residues. Trimming cost V 4 bases and J 1 base, with 16 bases left between them. Germline V gene sequence: CDR1 LNHDA, CDR2 SQIVND (reference sequence). In nucleotides, the CDR3 is TGTGCCAGTAGTAATGGCGGGGGCGTGGGCCAAGAGACCCAGTACTTC. Its protein is CASSNGGGVGQETQYF.

In this sample, this clonotype turned up many times. This chain's CDR3 is CASSLWGAPNTGELFF. In DNA form, the CDR3 reads TGTGCCAGCAGTTTATGGGGGGCCCCGAACACCGGGGAGCTGTTTTTT. V gene TRBV28 combines with J gene TRBJ2-2; tentatively, D is TRBD1 (6 bases). Per the germline V gene, CDR1 is MDHEN and CDR2 is SYDVKM. This CDR3 has 16 amino acids. V lost 0 bases, J lost 0 bases, and 8 bases lay in between.